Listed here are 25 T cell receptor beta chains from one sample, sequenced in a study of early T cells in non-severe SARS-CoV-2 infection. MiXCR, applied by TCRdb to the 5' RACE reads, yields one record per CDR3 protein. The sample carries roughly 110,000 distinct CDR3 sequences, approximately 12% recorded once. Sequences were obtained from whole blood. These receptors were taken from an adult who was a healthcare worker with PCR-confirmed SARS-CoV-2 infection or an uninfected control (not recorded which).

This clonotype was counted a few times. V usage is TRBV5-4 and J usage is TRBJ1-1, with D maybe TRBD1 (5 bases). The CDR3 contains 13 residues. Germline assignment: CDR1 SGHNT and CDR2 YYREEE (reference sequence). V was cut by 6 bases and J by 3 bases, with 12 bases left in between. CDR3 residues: CASTRGTDTEAFF. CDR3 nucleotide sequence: TGTGCCAGCACTAGGGGTACGGACACTGAAGCTTTCTTT.

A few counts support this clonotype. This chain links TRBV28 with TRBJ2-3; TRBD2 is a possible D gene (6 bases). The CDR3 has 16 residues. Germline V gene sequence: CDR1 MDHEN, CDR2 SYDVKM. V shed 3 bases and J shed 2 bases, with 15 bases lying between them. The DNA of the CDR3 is TGTGCCAGCAGTTTTGCGGGACGGGCAGACACAGATACGCAGTATTTT. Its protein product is CASSFAGRADTDTQYF.

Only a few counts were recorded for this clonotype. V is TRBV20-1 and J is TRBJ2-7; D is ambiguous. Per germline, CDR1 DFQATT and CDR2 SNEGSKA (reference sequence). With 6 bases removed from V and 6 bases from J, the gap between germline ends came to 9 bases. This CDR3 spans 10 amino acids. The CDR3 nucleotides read TGCAGTGCCTTGTCCGGCGAGCAGTACTTC. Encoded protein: CSALSGEQYF.

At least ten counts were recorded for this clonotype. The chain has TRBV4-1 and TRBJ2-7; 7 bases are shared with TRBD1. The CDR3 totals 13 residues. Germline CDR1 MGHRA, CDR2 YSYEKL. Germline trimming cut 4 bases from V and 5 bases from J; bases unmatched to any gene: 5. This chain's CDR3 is CASSRGQVDEQYF. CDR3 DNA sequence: TGCGCCAGCAGCCGTGGACAGGTGGACGAGCAGTACTTC.

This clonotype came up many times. Here the CDR3 DNA reads TGTGCCAGCAGCTTATCCAGGGGGCCATACTATGGCTACACCTTC. The encoded protein is CASSLSRGPYYGYTF. V usage is TRBV7-2 and J usage is TRBJ1-2; the match to TRBD1 covers 8 bases. V gave up 2 bases and J gave up 3 bases; unmatched junction bases: 5. The germline V gene has CDR1 SGHTA and CDR2 FQGNSA. The CDR3 is 15 residues long.

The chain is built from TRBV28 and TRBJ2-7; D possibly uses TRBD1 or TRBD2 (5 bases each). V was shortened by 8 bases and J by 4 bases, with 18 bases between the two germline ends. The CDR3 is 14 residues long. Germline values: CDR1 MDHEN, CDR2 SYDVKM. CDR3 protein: CASGSGTKTYEQYF. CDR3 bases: TGTGCCAGCGGTTCCGGGACCAAGACATACGAGCAGTACTTC.

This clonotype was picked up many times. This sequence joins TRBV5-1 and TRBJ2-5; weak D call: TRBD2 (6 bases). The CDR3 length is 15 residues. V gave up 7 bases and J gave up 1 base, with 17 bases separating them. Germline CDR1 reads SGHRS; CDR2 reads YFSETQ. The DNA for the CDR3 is TGCGCCAGCGCCCCCGGGGCGGGAAGCCAAGAGACCCAGTACTTC. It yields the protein CASAPGAGSQETQYF.

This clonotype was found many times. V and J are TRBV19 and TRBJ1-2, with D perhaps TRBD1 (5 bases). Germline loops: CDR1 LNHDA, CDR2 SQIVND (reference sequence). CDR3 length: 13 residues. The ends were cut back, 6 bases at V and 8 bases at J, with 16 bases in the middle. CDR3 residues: CASRRAGLGGYTF. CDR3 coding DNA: TGTGCCAGTAGACGGGCAGGGCTGGGAGGCTACACCTTC.

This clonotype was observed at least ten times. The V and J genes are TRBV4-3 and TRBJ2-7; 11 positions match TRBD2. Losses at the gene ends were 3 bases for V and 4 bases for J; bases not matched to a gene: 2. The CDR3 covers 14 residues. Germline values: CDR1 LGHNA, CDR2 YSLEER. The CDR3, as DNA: TGCGCCAGCAGCCAGGGACTAGCGGATTACGAGCAGTACTTC. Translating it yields CASSQGLADYEQYF.

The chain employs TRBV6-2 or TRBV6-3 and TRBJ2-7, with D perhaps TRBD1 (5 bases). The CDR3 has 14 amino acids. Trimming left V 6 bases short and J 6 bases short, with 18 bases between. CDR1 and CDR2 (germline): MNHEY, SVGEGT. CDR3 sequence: CASSPQGQGSEQYF. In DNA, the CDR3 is TGTGCCAGCAGCCCACAAGGGCAGGGAAGCGAGCAGTACTTC.

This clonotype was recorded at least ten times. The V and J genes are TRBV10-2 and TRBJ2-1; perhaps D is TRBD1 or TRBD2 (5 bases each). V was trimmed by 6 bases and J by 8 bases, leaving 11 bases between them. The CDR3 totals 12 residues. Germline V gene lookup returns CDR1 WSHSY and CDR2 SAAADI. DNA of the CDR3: TGCGCCAGCAGGGAACTGGGGGATGAGCAGTTCTTC. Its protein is CASRELGDEQFF.

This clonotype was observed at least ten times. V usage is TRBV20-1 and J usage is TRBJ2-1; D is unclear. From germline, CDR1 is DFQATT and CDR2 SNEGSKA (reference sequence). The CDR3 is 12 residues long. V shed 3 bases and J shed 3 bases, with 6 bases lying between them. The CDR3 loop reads CSARANYNEQFF. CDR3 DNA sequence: TGCAGTGCTAGGGCCAACTACAATGAGCAGTTCTTC.

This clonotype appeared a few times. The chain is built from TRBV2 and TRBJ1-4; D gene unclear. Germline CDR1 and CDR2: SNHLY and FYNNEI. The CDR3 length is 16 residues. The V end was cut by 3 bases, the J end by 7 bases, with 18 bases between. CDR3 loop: CASSEMVGAQGEKLFF. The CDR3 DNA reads TGTGCCAGCAGTGAGATGGTGGGAGCTCAAGGTGAAAAACTGTTTTTT. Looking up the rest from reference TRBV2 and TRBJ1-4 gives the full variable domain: EPEVTQTPSHQVTQMGQEVILRCVPISNHLYFYWYRQILGQKVEFLVSFYNNEISEKSEIFDDQFSVERPDGSNFTLKIRSTKLEDSAMYFCASSEMVGAQGEKLFFGSGTQLSVL.

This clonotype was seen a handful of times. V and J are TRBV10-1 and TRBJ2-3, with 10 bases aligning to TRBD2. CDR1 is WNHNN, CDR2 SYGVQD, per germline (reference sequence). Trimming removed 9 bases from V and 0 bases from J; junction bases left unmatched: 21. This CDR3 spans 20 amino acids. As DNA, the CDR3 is TGCGCCAGAGGGAGGACTAGCGGAGGGAGTGGAGCGGCTAGCACAGATACGCAGTATTTT. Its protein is CARGRTSGGSGAASTDTQYF.

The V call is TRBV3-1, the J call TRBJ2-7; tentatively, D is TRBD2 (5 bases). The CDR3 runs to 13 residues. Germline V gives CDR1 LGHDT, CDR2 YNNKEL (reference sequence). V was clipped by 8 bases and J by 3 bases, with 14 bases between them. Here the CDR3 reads CASGRSDYYEQYF. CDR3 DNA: TGTGCCAGCGGACGATCCGACTACTACGAGCAGTACTTC.

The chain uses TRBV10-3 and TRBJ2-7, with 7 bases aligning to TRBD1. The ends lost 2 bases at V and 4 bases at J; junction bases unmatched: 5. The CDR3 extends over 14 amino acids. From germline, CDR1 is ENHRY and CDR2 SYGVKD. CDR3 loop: CAISELRQGYEQYF. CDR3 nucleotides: TGTGCCATCAGTGAGCTTAGACAGGGTTACGAGCAGTACTTC.

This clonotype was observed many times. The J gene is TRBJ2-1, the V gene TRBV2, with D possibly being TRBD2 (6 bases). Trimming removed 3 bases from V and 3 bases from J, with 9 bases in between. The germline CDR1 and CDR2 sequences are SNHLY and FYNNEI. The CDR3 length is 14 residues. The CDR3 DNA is TGTGCCAGCAGTGACGGGAGCGGCTACAATGAGCAGTTCTTC. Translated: CASSDGSGYNEQFF.

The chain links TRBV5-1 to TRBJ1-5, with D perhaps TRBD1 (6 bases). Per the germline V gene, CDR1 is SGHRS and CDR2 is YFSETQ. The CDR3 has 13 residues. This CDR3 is CVMSRGRNQPQHF. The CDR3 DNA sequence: TGCGTCATGAGCAGGGGCAGGAATCAGCCCCAGCATTTT.

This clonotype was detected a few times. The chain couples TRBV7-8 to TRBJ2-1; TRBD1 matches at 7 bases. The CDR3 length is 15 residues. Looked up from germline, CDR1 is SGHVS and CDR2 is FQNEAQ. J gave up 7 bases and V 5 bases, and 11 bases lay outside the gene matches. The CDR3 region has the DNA TGTGCCAGCAGCGCGACCGGGACAGCCACTAATGAGCAGTTCTTC. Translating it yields CASSATGTATNEQFF.

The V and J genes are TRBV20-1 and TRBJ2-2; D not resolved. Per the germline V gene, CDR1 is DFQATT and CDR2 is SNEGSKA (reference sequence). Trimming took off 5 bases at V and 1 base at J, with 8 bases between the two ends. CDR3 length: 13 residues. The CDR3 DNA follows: TGCAGTGCTCGGCCGGTGAACACCGGGGAGCTGTTTTTT. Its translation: CSARPVNTGELFF.

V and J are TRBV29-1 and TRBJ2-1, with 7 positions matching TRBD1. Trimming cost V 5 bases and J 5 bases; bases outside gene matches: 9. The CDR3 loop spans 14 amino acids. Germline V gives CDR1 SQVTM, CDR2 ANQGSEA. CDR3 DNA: TGCAGCGTTCGAACCGGGACAGTAAACAATGAGCAGTTCTTC. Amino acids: CSVRTGTVNNEQFF.

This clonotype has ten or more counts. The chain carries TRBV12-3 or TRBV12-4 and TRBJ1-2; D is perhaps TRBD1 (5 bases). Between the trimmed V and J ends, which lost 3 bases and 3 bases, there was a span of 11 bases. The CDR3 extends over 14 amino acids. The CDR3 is CASSLGGGHYGYTF. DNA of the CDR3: TGTGCCAGCAGTTTGGGGGGAGGGCACTATGGCTACACCTTC.

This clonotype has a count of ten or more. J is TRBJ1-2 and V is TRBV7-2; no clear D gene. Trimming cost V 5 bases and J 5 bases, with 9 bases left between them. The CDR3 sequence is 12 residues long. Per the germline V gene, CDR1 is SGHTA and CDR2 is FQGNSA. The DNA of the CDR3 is TGTGCCAGCAGCATAGGGAGTTATGGCTACACCTTC. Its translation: CASSIGSYGYTF.

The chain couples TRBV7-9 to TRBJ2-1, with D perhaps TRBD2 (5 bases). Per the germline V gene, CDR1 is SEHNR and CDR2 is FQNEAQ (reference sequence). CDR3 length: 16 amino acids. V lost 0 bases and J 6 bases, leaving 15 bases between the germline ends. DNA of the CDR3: TGTGCCAGCAGCTTAGCAGGGTACGGGGTCGTCAATGAGCAGTTCTTC. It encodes CASSLAGYGVVNEQFF.

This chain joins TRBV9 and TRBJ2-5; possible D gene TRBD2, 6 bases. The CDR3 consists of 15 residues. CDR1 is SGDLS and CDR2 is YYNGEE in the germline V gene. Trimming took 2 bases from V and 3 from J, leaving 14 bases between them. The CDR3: CASSVKLGGEETQYF. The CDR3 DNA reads TGTGCCAGCAGCGTCAAACTAGGAGGGGAAGAGACCCAGTACTTC. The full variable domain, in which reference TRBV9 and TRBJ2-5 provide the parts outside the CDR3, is DSGVTQTPKHLITATGQRVTLRCSPRSGDLSVYWYQQSLDQGLQFLIQYYNGEERAKGNILERFSAQQFPDLHSELNLSSLELGDSALYFCASSVKLGGEETQYFGPGTRLLVL.